The clone carrying this TCR beta chain came up a few times. What it binds is not known. The data derive from a study of response to subunit inactivated influenza vaccine. Study-wide findings and caveats: That few new T cells are recruited by each seasonal influenza vaccination was the authors' suggestion.

From the RT-PCR reads, TCRdb called clonotypes with MiXCR, one entry per CDR3 protein. Of more than 450,000 distinct CDR3 sequences detected, approximately 12% appear once; the ten largest clones hold 9.5% to 13%. The sample in question was PBMCs from blood, obtained on the day of vaccination. This TCR was recovered from a man aged 50 or older who received an inactivated influenza vaccine.

DNA of the CDR3: TGCAGTGCTAGAGGGGGGGCCTCCTACAATGAGCAGTTCTTC. Amino acids: CSARGGASYNEQFF. The rearrangement links TRBV20-1 to TRBJ2-1; possibly TRBD1 or TRBD2 for D (6 bases each). In germline, CDR1 is DFQATT, CDR2 SNEGSKA (reference sequence). The CDR3 length is 14 residues. The germline V and J ends were trimmed by 1 base and 0 bases, with 7 bases remaining between them.